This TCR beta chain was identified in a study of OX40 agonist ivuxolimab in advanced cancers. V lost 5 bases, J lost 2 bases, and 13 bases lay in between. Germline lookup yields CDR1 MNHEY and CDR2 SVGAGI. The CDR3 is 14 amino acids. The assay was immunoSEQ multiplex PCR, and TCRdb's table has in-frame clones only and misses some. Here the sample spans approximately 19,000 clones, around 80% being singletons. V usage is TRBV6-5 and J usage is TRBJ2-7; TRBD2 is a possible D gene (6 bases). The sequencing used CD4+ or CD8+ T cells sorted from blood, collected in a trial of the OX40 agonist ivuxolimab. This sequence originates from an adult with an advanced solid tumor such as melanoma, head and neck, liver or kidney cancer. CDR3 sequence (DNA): TGTGCCAGCAGTGAATATGGAGGGGCCTACGAGCAGTACTTC. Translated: CASSEYGGAYEQYF.